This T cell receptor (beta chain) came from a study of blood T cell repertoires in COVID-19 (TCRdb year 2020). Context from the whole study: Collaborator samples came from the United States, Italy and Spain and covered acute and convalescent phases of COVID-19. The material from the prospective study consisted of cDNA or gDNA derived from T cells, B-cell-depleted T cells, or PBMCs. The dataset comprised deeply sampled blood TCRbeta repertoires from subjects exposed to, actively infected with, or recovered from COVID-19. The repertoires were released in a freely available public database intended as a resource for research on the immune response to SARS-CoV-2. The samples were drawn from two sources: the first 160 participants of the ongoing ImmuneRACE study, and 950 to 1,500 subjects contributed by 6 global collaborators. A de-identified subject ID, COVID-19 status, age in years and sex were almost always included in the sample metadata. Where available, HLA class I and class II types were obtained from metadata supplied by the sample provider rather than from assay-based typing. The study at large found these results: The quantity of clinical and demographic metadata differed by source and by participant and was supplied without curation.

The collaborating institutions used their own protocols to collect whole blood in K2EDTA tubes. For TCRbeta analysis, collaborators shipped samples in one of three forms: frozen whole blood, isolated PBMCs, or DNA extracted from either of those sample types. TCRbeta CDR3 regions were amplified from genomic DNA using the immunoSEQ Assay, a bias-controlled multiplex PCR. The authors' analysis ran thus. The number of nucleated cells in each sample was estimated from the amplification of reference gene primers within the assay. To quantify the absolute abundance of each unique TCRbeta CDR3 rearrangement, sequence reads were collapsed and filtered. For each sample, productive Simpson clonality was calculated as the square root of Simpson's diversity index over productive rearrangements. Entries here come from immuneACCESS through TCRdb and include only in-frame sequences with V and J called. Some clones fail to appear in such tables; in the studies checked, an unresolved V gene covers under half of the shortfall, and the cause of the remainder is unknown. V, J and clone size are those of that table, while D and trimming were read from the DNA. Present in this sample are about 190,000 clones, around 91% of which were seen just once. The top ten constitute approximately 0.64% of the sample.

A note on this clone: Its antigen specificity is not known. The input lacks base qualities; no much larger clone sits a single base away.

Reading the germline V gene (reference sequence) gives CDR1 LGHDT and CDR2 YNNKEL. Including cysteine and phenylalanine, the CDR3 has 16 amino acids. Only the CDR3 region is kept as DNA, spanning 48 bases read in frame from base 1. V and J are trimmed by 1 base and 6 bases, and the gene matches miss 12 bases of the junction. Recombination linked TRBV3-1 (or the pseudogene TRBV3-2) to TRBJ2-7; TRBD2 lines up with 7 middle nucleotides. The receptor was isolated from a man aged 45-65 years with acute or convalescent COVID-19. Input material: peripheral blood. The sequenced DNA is TGTGCCAGCAGCCAAGGGGTGGGACTATCCGTCAGCGAGCAGTACTTC. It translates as CASSQGVGLSVSEQYF.